The 16 T cell receptor beta chains listed next were all sequenced from one sample in a study of blood T cell repertoires in COVID-19. The repertoire was sequenced with immunoSEQ multiplex PCR; TCRdb's copy has only in-frame clones and lacks some. The sample holds about 250,000 clones, about four fifths seen once. The sequenced material came from peripheral blood. The receptor source for this set is a man of 80 years or more with acute or convalescent COVID-19.

In its sample, this clone was seen a few times. The chain couples TRBV24-1 to TRBJ2-2, with D possibly matching TRBD1 (5 bases). Germline V gene lookup returns CDR1 KGHDR and CDR2 SFDVKD. CDR3 size: 13 residues. Trimming took 5 bases from V and 6 from J, leaving 9 bases between them. The CDR3 region has the DNA TGTGCCACCAGTGTTACAGGCCCCGGGGAGCTGTTTTTT. Translation: CATSVTGPGELFF.

This clone was seen only a few times. J is TRBJ1-1 and V is TRBV19, with D possibly matching TRBD1 (5 bases). CDR1 and CDR2 (germline): LNHDA, SQIVND (reference sequence). The V end was cut by 4 bases, the J end by 11 bases, with 23 bases between. The CDR3 has 15 amino acids. CDR3: CASSTRLWGEFLAFF. DNA for the CDR3: TGTGCCAGTAGTACCCGCCTATGGGGGGAATTTTTGGCTTTCTTT.

The J gene is TRBJ2-3, the V gene TRBV15; the match to TRBD2 covers 8 bases. The CDR3 spans 15 residues. V lost 3 bases and J lost 4; bases outside the gene matches: 6. CDR1 and CDR2 from the germline V gene are LNHNV and YYDKDF (reference sequence). The CDR3 nucleotides read TGTGCCACCAGCAGGGGGACTAGTAGGGCAGATACGCAGTATTTT. Translation: CATSRGTSRADTQYF.

The genes are TRBV19 and TRBJ1-5; D uncertain. The CDR3 covers 15 residues. Germline CDR1 reads LNHDA; CDR2 reads SQIVND (reference sequence). Trimming pared 5 bases from V and 0 bases from J, leaving 11 bases between. The CDR3 here is CASSPDGDSNQPQHF. The CDR3 DNA reads TGTGCCAGTAGTCCTGACGGAGATAGCAATCAGCCCCAGCATTTT.

This clone was counted between two and nine times. The gene calls are TRBV6-5 and TRBJ2-7; the match to TRBD1 covers 7 bases. CDR1 is MNHEY and CDR2 is SVGAGI in the germline V gene. The CDR3 runs to 16 residues. The V and J ends lost 9 bases and 2 bases, in that order; junction bases with no gene match: 16. The CDR3 DNA follows: TGTGCCAGTAATTACCTACCAGGGACAGCTACCTACGAGCAGTACTTC. It yields the protein CASNYLPGTATYEQYF.

The rearrangement joins TRBV18 to TRBJ1-1; possible D gene TRBD1, 5 bases. Trimming left V 5 bases short and J 1 base short, with 8 bases between. Germline lookup yields CDR1 KGHSH and CDR2 LQKENI. The CDR3 totals 13 residues. CDR3 DNA: TGTGCCAGCTCATCCCAGGGGAACACTGAAGCTTTCTTT. Protein sequence: CASSSQGNTEAFF.

This clone was seen more than once but under ten times. The V gene is TRBV11-2, the J gene TRBJ1-3; 7 nucleotides line up with TRBD1. CDR3 length equals 13 residues. The J segment lost 4 bases and the V segment lost 5 bases, leaving 2 bases of the junction unmatched. The germline CDR1 and CDR2 sequences are SGHAT and FQNNGV. The CDR3 protein is CASSPGQGNTIYF. CDR3 DNA sequence: TGTGCCAGCAGCCCGGGACAGGGAAACACCATATATTTT.

The rearrangement uses TRBV7-9 and TRBJ1-2, with a weak D call TRBD1 (5 bases). Between the trimmed V and J ends, which lost 5 bases and 4 bases, there was a span of 11 bases. Germline assignment: CDR1 SEHNR and CDR2 FQNEAQ (reference sequence). This CDR3 comprises 13 residues. In nucleotides, the CDR3 is TGTGCCAGCAGCATTCGGGACTTCTATGGCTACACCTTC. Its protein is CASSIRDFYGYTF.

The J gene is TRBJ1-5, the V gene TRBV4-1, with D perhaps matching TRBD1 (5 bases). There are 15 residues in the CDR3. The germline CDR1 and CDR2 sequences are MGHRA and YSYEKL. Trimming pared 4 bases from V and 0 bases from J, leaving 10 bases between. The CDR3 protein is CASSRDSYSNQPQHF. The DNA for the CDR3 is TGCGCCAGCAGCCGTGACAGCTATAGCAATCAGCCCCAGCATTTT.

The sample holds one count of this clone. The rearrangement links TRBV25-1 to TRBJ2-2; TRBD1 aligns across 9 bases. V shed 7 bases and J 5 bases; nucleotides not matched to a gene: 14. Looked up from germline, CDR1 is MGHDK and CDR2 is SYGVNS. This CDR3 region has 17 residues. The CDR3 loop is CASTGGVGQGSTGELFF. CDR3 DNA sequence: TGTGCCAGCACCGGCGGAGTCGGACAGGGGTCGACCGGGGAGCTGTTTTTT.

This clone was seen more than once but under ten times. This chain uses TRBV5-1 with TRBJ1-6; D remains ambiguous. The CDR3 is 13 amino acids. Looked up from germline, CDR1 is SGHRS and CDR2 is YFSETQ. Trimming shortened V by 0 bases and J by 6 bases, and 4 bases separated the two germline ends. This CDR3 reads CASSLVLNSPLHF. CDR3 nucleotide sequence: TGCGCCAGCAGCTTGGTTCTTAATTCACCCCTCCACTTT.

In this sample, this clone turned up once. V and J are TRBV2 and TRBJ1-1; 12 nucleotides match TRBD1. Germline loops: CDR1 SNHLY, CDR2 FYNNEI. CDR3 length: 13 amino acids. V gave up 6 bases and J gave up 7 bases; unmatched junction bases: 3. CDR3 sequence reads: CASRGQGAGEAFF. CDR3 bases: TGTGCCAGCAGGGGACAGGGGGCGGGTGAAGCTTTCTTT.

The chain combines TRBV24-1 with TRBJ2-2, with 10 bases fitting TRBD1. This CDR3 has 16 amino acids. Germline CDR1 KGHDR, CDR2 SFDVKD. V lost 1 base to trimming and J lost 3 bases; unmatched junction nucleotides: 1. This CDR3 reads CATSDLGTGDTGELFF. CDR3 in DNA: TGTGCCACCAGTGATTTAGGGACAGGGGACACCGGGGAGCTGTTTTTT.

The chain couples TRBV5-4 to TRBJ1-6; 8 bases are shared with TRBD1. This CDR3 contains 17 residues. The V gene end was trimmed by 4 bases and the J gene end by 0 bases; junction bases not matched to a gene: 6. Germline CDR1 reads SGHNT; CDR2 reads YYREEE (reference sequence). The CDR3: CASSADRANSYNSPLHF. The DNA of the CDR3 is TGTGCCAGCAGCGCGGACAGGGCTAACTCCTATAATTCACCCCTCCACTTT.

The rearrangement links TRBV4-1 to TRBJ2-1; 11 bases line up with TRBD2. The CDR3 runs 18 residues. Looked up from germline, CDR1 is MGHRA and CDR2 is YSYEKL. The V gene end was trimmed by 6 bases and the J gene end by 4 bases; junction bases not matched to a gene: 14. The CDR3 is CASRSQKGTSGAYNEQFF. The CDR3 bases are TGCGCCAGCAGATCGCAAAAGGGGACTAGCGGAGCGTACAATGAGCAGTTCTTC.

This clone was found a few times. The genes are TRBV28 and TRBJ2-7; D unresolved. Trimming removed 4 bases from V and 4 bases from J, with 5 bases in between. The CDR3 totals 11 residues. Germline CDR1 and CDR2: MDHEN and SYDVKM. This CDR3 reads CASSWQYEQYF. The CDR3 region has the DNA TGTGCCAGCAGTTGGCAATACGAGCAGTACTTC.